This T cell receptor beta chain was recovered during a study of blood T cell repertoires in COVID-19. Clones were read by immunoSEQ multiplex PCR, and TCRdb kept only the in-frame ones, dropping some. Of about 210,000 clones in the sample, roughly 82% were seen once. Germline V lookup: CDR1 SGHTA, CDR2 FQGNSA. This CDR3 is built from 14 residues. The germline V and J ends were trimmed by 9 bases and 0 bases, with 12 bases remaining between them. The rearrangement joins TRBV7-2 to TRBJ2-1; possibly TRBD1 for D (6 bases). This clonotype was sampled from a woman in her 40s with acute or convalescent COVID-19. The sequenced sample consisted of peripheral blood. CDR3 loop: CASNWDNSYNEQFF. In DNA form, the CDR3 reads TGTGCCAGTAACTGGGACAACTCCTACAATGAGCAGTTCTTC.